The entry below describes one TCR beta chain. The sample has other DNA sequences that encode this CDR3 too. This entry belongs to a study of blood T cell repertoires in COVID-19. On the study more broadly: Some COVID-19 samples were acute and others convalescent; all came from the United States, Italy and Spain. Sample material is recorded as cDNA or gDNA derived from T cells, B-cell-depleted T cells, or PBMCs.

Recovered participants had two consecutive negative NP/OP PCR tests, healthcare professional clearance, or symptom resolution. In the source study's methods: Amplification of reference gene primers was used by the study to estimate nucleated cell counts. The assay was immunoSEQ multiplex PCR, and TCRdb's table has in-frame clones only and misses some. V and J calls and clone size come straight from that table; D and trimming were deduced from the DNA. The sample lists 200,000 to 250,000 clones, about 85% seen once, with 10% to 11% in the top ten. The ends were cut back, 3 bases at V and 4 bases at J, with 9 bases in the middle. The CDR3 contains 12 residues. Germline V gene data show CDR1 as DFQATT and CDR2 as SNEGSKA (reference sequence).

This sequence joins TRBV20-1 and TRBJ1-2, with D unclear. Sequencing was performed on PBMCs or T cells enriched from blood (not recorded which). The receptor's source is a man aged 30 to 45 who had recovered from COVID-19. The CDR3 DNA reads as TGCAGTGCTAGTGAGCAGTCCTATGGCTACACCTTC. Its protein product is CSASEQSYGYTF.